A selection of T cell receptor beta chains follows, all from one sample in a study of cytomegalovirus exposure and HLA in healthy donors. This table comes from immunoSEQ multiplex PCR, and its TCRdb copy is limited to in-frame clones, with some not included. The table has 150,000 to 200,000 clones, around four fifths seen once. The sample was PBMCs. These receptors were taken from a girl aged 2 to 9 in good health and CMV-seropositive. Each CDR3 is given with its conserved first and last residue. The order of the fields is V gene, J gene, clone size, D gene, CDR3 length, CDR3 DNA, CDR3 protein. The D gene is left open where the match is weak. Expanded clones are given a class, and other clones once, few, many or no size at all.

TRBV5-1,TRBJ2-2,.,.,14,TGCGCCAGCAGCTCCCAGGGGCAGGCCGGGGAGCTGTTTTTT,CASSSQGQAGELFF
TRBV28,TRBJ1-5,.,TRBD1,18,TGTGCCAGCAGCCGTGGGACAGTGGGGCGGCGTGGCAATCAGCCCCAGCATTTT,CASSRGTVGRRGNQPQHF
TRBV4-1,TRBJ1-5,.,.,15,TGCGCCAGCAGCCAAGATATAAGGGGAGGGCAGCCCCAGCATTTT,CASSQDIRGGQPQHF
TRBV2,TRBJ2-1,.,.,15,TGTGCCAGCCCATTACGAGGGAGTCTCTACAATGAGCAGTTCTTC,CASPLRGSLYNEQFF
TRBV18,TRBJ1-1,.,.,13,TGTGCCAGCTCACCGGCAGATAACACTGAAGCTTTCTTT,CASSPADNTEAFF
TRBV10-3,TRBJ2-1,.,.,19,TGTGCCATCAGTGAAGATAACTTAGGGGTCTCATATTCCTACAATGAGCAGTTCTTC,CAISEDNLGVSYSYNEQFF
TRBV9,TRBJ1-2,.,.,18,TGTGCCAGCAGCGTAGCGGGAGGGGGTCCCACCCTGGATAGTGGCTACACCTTC,CASSVAGGGPTLDSGYTF
TRBV14,TRBJ2-1,.,.,14,TGTGCCAGCAGTTTACAGGGCCGGTACAATGAGCAGTTCTTC,CASSLQGRYNEQFF
TRBV2,TRBJ2-3,few,TRBD2,15,TGTGCCAGCAGTGAGATGACTAGCGGCACAGATACGCAGTATTTT,CASSEMTSGTDTQYF
TRBV2,TRBJ2-2,.,.,16,TGTGCCAGCAATAACCCGGGGTTCCGGAACACCGGGGAGCTGTTTTTT,CASNNPGFRNTGELFF
TRBV30,TRBJ2-1,.,TRBD1,12,TGTGCCTGGAGTGTACAGGGGGATGAGCAGTTCTTC,CAWSVQGDEQFF
TRBV6-5,TRBJ2-7,.,TRBD1,15,TGTGCCAGCAGTAGGTACCGACAGGGGTGCTACGAGCAGTACTTC,CASSRYRQGCYEQYF
TRBV14,TRBJ2-3,.,TRBD2,16,TGTGCCAGCAGCCAAGGGAGCGGGAGACTTTTGGATACGCAGTATTTT,CASSQGSGRLLDTQYF
TRBV10-2,TRBJ1-4,.,TRBD1,14,TGCGCCAGCAGAGAGACAGGGGGGAATGAAAAACTGTTTTTT,CASRETGGNEKLFF
TRBV27,TRBJ2-2,.,.,12,TGTGCCAGCAGTCACAGTCCTAGGGAGCTGTTTTTT,CASSHSPRELFF
TRBV2,TRBJ1-4,.,.,14,TGTGCCAGCAGGCAAACTACAGGGAACGAAAAACTGTTTTTT,CASRQTTGNEKLFF
TRBV2,TRBJ2-5,.,TRBD2,12,TGTGCCAGCGGACTAGCGGAAGAGACCCAGTACTTC,CASGLAEETQYF
TRBV6-1,TRBJ1-2,few,.,15,TGTGCCAGCAGTGAAGCCGTCAGCCGAGGCTATGGCTACACCTTC,CASSEAVSRGYGYTF
TRBV30,TRBJ1-2,.,TRBD1,13,TGTGCCTGGAGTCAAGGACAGGGTCATGGCTACACCTTC,CAWSQGQGHGYTF
TRBV4-1,TRBJ2-1,.,TRBD2,17,TGCGCCAGCAGCTTTGGGACTAGCGGGAGGGCCCACAATGAGCAGTTCTTC,CASSFGTSGRAHNEQFF
TRBV6-1,TRBJ2-5,once,.,14,TGTGCCAGCAGTGCTGTAAGCCGTTGGGAGACCCAGTACTTC,CASSAVSRWETQYF
TRBV28,TRBJ1-5,.,.,17,TGTGCCAGCAGTTTGGGAGCAGGATTTTATAGCAATCAGCCCCAGCATTTT,CASSLGAGFYSNQPQHF
TRBV5-4,TRBJ2-7,once,.,15,TGTGCCAGCAGCCCAGGTAGTAGTGACGCCTACGAGCAGTACTTC,CASSPGSSDAYEQYF
TRBV4-2,TRBJ2-1,few,TRBD2,16,TGTGCCAGCAGCCAAGGACTAGCGGGAGAGTACAATGAGCAGTTCTTC,CASSQGLAGEYNEQFF
TRBV19,TRBJ2-5,.,TRBD1,15,TGTGCCAGTAGAAACAGGGGGGACCCCCGAGAGACCCAGTACTTC,CASRNRGDPRETQYF
TRBV19,TRBJ1-1,.,.,16,TGTGCCAGTAGTATGAGAGGCATCTTGGATCGGACTGAAGCTTTCTTT,CASSMRGILDRTEAFF
TRBV5-6,TRBJ1-2,few,.,12,TGTGCCAGCACCTACGACAGTGCCGGCTACACCTTC,CASTYDSAGYTF
TRBV27,TRBJ1-1,.,.,12,TGTGCCAGCAGCCGGGGGGGTCCTGAAGCTTTCTTT,CASSRGGPEAFF
TRBV2,TRBJ1-4,once,.,14,TGTGCCAGCAGTGAACGTTTCAGGACTGGGAAACTGTTTTTT,CASSERFRTGKLFF
TRBV4-1,TRBJ2-7,.,.,15,TGCGCCAGCAGCCCTATAGGACAGTATATCTACGAGCAGTACTTC,CASSPIGQYIYEQYF
TRBV5-1,TRBJ1-3,.,TRBD1,16,TGCGCCAGCAGCCGTGCCGGGACAGGCTCTGGAAACACCATATATTTT,CASSRAGTGSGNTIYF
TRBV6-6,TRBJ2-7,.,TRBD1,16,TGTGCCAGCAGTCCCGGGACAGGAGTTCTAACCTACGAGCAGTACTTC,CASSPGTGVLTYEQYF
TRBV6-5,TRBJ2-5,.,TRBD1,15,TGTGCCAGCAGCCGAAAACCGGGACAGGGGAGGGAGCAGTACTTC,CASSRKPGQGREQYF
TRBV18,TRBJ1-5,.,.,14,TGTGCCAGCTCACGGGGACTGCCCAATCAGCCCCAGCATTTT,CASSRGLPNQPQHF
TRBV5-4,TRBJ2-7,.,TRBD1,14,TGTGCCAGCAGCTTGACAGGGGGACCCTTGGAGCAGTACTTC,CASSLTGGPLEQYF
TRBV28,TRBJ1-2,.,.,14,TGTGCCAGCAGCATTGGACTCAACTACCATGGCTACACCTTC,CASSIGLNYHGYTF
TRBV4-2,TRBJ2-3,few,TRBD2,16,TGTGCCAGCAGTCGACTAGCGGGAGGGGTCACAGATACGCAGTATTTT,CASSRLAGGVTDTQYF
TRBV6-5,TRBJ1-4,.,.,15,TGTGCCAGCAGTCCGCGGGCTGCAACTAATGAAAAACTGTTTTTT,CASSPRAATNEKLFF
TRBV7-7,TRBJ2-2,.,.,14,TGTGCTAGCAGCGTCAGCGGATCCACCGGGGAGCTGTTTTTT,CASSVSGSTGELFF
TRBV6-5,TRBJ2-5,few,.,14,TGTGCCACCGATAGACGCAGGGCCCAAGAGACCCAGTACTTC,CATDRRRAQETQYF
TRBV10-2,TRBJ2-7,.,TRBD1,15,TGCGCCAGCAGTGATAACGCGGGACAGGGCCACGAGCAGTACTTC,CASSDNAGQGHEQYF
TRBV29-1,TRBJ1-3,.,TRBD1,15,TGCAGCGTTTCGTCCGGGACAGGCTCTGGAAACACCATATATTTT,CSVSSGTGSGNTIYF
TRBV9,TRBJ2-1,.,TRBD2,18,TGTGCCAGCAGCGGGAACCCCTCTAGCGGGAGCCTCAGGAATGAGCAGTTCTTC,CASSGNPSSGSLRNEQFF
TRBV7-9,TRBJ1-4,.,.,12,TGTGCCAGCGGCCGAACTAATGAAAAACTGTTTTTT,CASGRTNEKLFF
TRBV30,TRBJ1-4,.,.,14,TGTGCCTGGAGTGTTCGAGACCCGGGGGGAAAACTGTTTTTT,CAWSVRDPGGKLFF
TRBV7-9,TRBJ2-1,.,TRBD1,13,TGTGCCAGCAGCGGGACAGGGCGGGATGAGCAGTTCTTC,CASSGTGRDEQFF
TRBV28,TRBJ1-5,.,.,15,TGTGCCAGCAGTTTAGGAGGTACCGGGCATCAGCCCCAGCATTTT,CASSLGGTGHQPQHF
TRBV2,TRBJ2-7,.,.,14,TGTGCCAGCAGTGTGGCGCAGGGGACGGACGAGCAGTACTTC,CASSVAQGTDEQYF
TRBV7-9,TRBJ2-7,.,.,15,TGTGCCAGCAGCTTAATCTGGGAGGCTACTAACGAGCAGTACTTC,CASSLIWEATNEQYF
TRBV2,TRBJ1-2,.,TRBD1,14,TGTGCCAGCCGCCGGGACAGGGGGTTAGATGGCTACACCTTC,CASRRDRGLDGYTF
TRBV11-2,TRBJ2-1,.,TRBD2,20,TGTGCCAGCAGCTTAGATCCCCTAGGACTAGCGGGAGGCCCCTACAATGAGCAGTTCTTC,CASSLDPLGLAGGPYNEQFF
TRBV5-4,TRBJ2-7,.,TRBD1,15,TGTGCCAGCAGCTCCCGGGACAGGGGGGGGTACGAGCAGTACTTC,CASSSRDRGGYEQYF
TRBV7-9,TRBJ1-1,.,.,13,TGTGCCAGCAGCTTCGGGGTTGGCACTGAAGCTTTCTTT,CASSFGVGTEAFF